This section outlines one TCR beta chain sequence together with its context. Its cognate antigen has yet to be identified. No quality values exist for individual bases; no much larger clone is one base distant. This entry belongs to a study of T cell responses to AZD1222 COVID-19 vaccine (dated by TCRdb to 2020 to 2022). General notes on the study: Because spike-specific TCR depth and breadth did not differ between the two schedules, AZD1222 recipients who got a second dose at roughly 4 weeks were pooled with those who got a second dose at roughly 12 weeks. A total of around 240 trial participants underwent TCR sequencing, of whom 207 received two doses of AZD1222 and about 26 received two doses of the MenACWY control vaccine. Enrollment into the trials was organized by age into subgroups of 18-55, 56-69 and 70-plus years, and those subgroups contained around 150, 28 and 57 TCR-sequenced participants, respectively. The paper's findings and limits, for the study overall: The whole spike protein was spanned by vaccine-associated CD4 TCRs, and dominant responses were seen in regions 160-218 and 743-854. Conclusions about previously exposed vaccinees are limited, since just five to seven AZD1222 recipients were seropositive for SARS-CoV-2 at baseline. In the small 56-69-year group, the increase in depth fell short of significance, most likely because of low power. Because no samples from the day 14 peak response were available, repertoires could be characterized only after the peak T cell response. Most participants were white British and females outnumbered males, and the authors suggested that clonal diversity may have been underestimated. Nearly half of unique spike-specific TCRs reportedly recognized epitopes outside regions mutated in the B.1.351 and B.1.1.7 variants. Spike-specific TCR breadth and depth rose significantly after two AZD1222 doses compared with day 0 and with MenACWY recipients.

The CDR3 regions of human TCRbeta chains were analyzed by immunosequencing. Per the source publication's procedure: Repertoire TCRs were matched against a reference library of SARS-CoV-2-specific TCRs generated with the MIRA antigen-specificity platform. Breadth meant the fraction of unique TCRs that were SARS-CoV-2-associated, whereas depth meant the fraction of total T cells that were SARS-CoV-2-associated. Each spike-specific TCR was assigned to its reactive spike region and to a CD4 or CD8 class using the MIRA data. Log10-transformed breadth and depth values were compared by one-way ANOVA with Sidak's multiple comparisons tests. Here the immuneACCESS table is served through TCRdb, limited to in-frame sequences with V and J called. Missing clones are a known gap in these copies; in checked studies unresolved V genes cover under half, and the rest lacks a known reason. V, J and clone size derive from that table, while D and trimming were established from the DNA sequence. Across this sample there are about 110,000 clones, with about 80% seen only once. The top ten clonotypes cover under 10% of the sample.

V is shortened by 6 bases, J by 8 bases, and the region joining them spans 16 bases. For CDR1 and CDR2, the germline V gene lists SGHVS and FQNEAQ. The CDR3, cysteine through phenylalanine, is 13 amino acids long. The retained sequence is limited to the CDR3, 39 bases, with the frame set at the first base. The sample's time point label is to be understood as: baseline before first vaccination. The vaccinee samples were drawn from two UK trials, COV001 and COV002, one of which was a single-blind randomized controlled phase 2/3 trial testing AZD1222 (ChAdOx1 nCoV-19) in healthy adults. For TCRbeta chain sequencing, PBMC samples from trial participants were taken at day 0 and at day 28 after the second dose.

The sequencing here drew on peripheral blood, taken on day 0 of AZD1222 vaccination. The chain links TRBV7-8 with TRBJ1-2, with no reliable assignment of the D segment. The source of this sequence is an adult in good health. The CDR3 region reads CASRSTADLGYTF. The DNA sequence is given as TGTGCCAGCAGATCCACAGCGGACTTAGGCTACACCTTC.